This entry features one T cell receptor (beta chain) sequence. The sample comes from a study of blood T cell repertoires in COVID-19. Background on the study: PBMCs, B-cell-depleted T cells, or T cells provided the cDNA or gDNA that made up the material.

The germline V gene has CDR1 MDHEN and CDR2 SYDVKM. Between the trimmed V and J ends, which lost 2 bases and 6 bases, there was a span of 8 bases. The CDR3 has 14 amino acids. As handled by the study authors: Estimation of nucleated cell counts was performed using reference gene primer amplification. Using immunoSEQ multiplex PCR, the repertoire was profiled, and TCRdb retains in-frame clones only, with some absent. That table is the source of V, J and clone size, and D and trimming were worked out from the DNA. The sample holds some 150,000 clones, around nine tenths seen once. Sequenced material: peripheral blood. This clonotype originated in a man aged 55 to 70 with active or convalescent COVID-19. The chain combines TRBV28 with TRBJ1-6; D is unresolved. The chain's CDR3 is CASSLGQPNSPLHF. CDR3 sequence (DNA): TGTGCCAGCAGTTTAGGGCAGCCTAATTCACCCCTCCACTTT.